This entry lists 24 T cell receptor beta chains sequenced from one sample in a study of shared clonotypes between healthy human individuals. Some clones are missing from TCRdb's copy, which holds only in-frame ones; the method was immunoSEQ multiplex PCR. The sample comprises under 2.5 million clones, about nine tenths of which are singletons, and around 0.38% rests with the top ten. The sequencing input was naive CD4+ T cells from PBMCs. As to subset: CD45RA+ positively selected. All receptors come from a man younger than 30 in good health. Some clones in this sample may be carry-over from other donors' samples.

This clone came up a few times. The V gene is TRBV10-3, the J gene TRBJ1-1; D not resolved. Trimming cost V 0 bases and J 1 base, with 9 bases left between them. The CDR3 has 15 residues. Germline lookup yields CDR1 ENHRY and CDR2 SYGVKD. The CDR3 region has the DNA TGTGCCATCAGTGAGTCTCGGACGGCGAACACTGAAGCTTTCTTT. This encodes CAISESRTANTEAFF.

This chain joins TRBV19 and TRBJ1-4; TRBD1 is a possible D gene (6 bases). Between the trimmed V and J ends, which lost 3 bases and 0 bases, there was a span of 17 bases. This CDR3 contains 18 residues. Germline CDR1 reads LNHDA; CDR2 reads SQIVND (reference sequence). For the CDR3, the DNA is TGTGCCAGTAGTATCCTACAGGGAACGGGGCCAACTAATGAAAAACTGTTTTTT. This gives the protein CASSILQGTGPTNEKLFF.

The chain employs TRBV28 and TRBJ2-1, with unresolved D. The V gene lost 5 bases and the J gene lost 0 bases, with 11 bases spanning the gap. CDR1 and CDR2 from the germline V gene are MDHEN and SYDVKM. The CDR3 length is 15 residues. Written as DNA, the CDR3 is TGTGCCAGCAGTCCCTCGGACGCCTCCTACAATGAGCAGTTCTTC. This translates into CASSPSDASYNEQFF.

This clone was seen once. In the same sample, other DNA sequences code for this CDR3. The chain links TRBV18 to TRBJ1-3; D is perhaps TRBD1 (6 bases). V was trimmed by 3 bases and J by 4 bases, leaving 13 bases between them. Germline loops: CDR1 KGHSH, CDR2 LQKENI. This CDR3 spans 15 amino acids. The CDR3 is CASSPPGGAGNTIYF. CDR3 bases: TGTGCCAGCTCACCCCCCGGGGGCGCCGGAAACACCATATATTTT.

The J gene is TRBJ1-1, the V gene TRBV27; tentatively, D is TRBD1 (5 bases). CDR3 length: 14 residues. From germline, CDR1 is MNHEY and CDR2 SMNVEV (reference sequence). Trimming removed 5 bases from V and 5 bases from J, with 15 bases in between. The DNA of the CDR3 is TGTGCCAGCAGTATTCCTTCCAGGGTGACTGAAGCTTTCTTT. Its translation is CASSIPSRVTEAFF.

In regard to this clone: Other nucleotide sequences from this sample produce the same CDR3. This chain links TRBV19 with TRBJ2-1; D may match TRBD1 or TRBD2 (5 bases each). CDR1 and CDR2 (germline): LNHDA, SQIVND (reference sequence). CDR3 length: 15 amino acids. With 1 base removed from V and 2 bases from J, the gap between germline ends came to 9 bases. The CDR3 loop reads CASSIAGTPYNEQFF. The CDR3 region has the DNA TGTGCCAGTAGTATAGCAGGGACCCCCTACAATGAGCAGTTCTTC.

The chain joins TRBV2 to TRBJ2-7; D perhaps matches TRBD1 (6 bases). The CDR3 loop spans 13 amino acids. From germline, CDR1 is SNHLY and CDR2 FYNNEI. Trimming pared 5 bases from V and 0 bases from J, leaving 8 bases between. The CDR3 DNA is TGTGCCAGCAGTTGGGACACCTCCTACGAGCAGTACTTC. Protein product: CASSWDTSYEQYF.

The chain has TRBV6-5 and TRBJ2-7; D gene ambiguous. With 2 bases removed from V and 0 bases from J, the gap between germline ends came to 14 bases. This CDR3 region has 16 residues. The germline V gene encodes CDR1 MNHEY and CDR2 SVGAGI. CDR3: CASSYPTGRNSYEQYF. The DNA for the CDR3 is TGTGCCAGCAGTTACCCGACCGGCAGGAACTCCTACGAGCAGTACTTC.

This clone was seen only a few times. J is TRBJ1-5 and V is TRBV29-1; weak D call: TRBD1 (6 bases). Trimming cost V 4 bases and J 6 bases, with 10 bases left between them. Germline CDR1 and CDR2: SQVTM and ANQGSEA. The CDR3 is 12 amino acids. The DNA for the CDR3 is TGCAGCGTTGGGTTCAGGGGTCAGCCCCAGCATTTT. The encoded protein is CSVGFRGQPQHF.

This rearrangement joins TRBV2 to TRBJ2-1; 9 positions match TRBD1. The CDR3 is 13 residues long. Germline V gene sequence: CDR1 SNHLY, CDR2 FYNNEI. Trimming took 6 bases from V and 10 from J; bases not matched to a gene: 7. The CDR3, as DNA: TGTGCCAGCAGCCCGGACAGGGGTGGCGAGCAGTTCTTC. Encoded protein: CASSPDRGGEQFF.

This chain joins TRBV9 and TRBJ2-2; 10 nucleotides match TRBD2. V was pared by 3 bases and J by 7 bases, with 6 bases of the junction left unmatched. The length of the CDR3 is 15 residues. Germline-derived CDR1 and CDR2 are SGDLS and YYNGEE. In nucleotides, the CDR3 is TGTGCCAGCAGCGGAGCGGGAGGGCCTGGCGGGGAGCTGTTTTTT. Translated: CASSGAGGPGGELFF.

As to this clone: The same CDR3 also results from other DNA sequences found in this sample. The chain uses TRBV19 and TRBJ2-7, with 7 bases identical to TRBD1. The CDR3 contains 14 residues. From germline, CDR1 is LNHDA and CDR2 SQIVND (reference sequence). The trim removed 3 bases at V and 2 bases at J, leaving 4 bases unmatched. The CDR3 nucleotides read TGTGCCAGTAGTATCCGCGGACAGGCCTACGAGCAGTACTTC. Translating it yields CASSIRGQAYEQYF.

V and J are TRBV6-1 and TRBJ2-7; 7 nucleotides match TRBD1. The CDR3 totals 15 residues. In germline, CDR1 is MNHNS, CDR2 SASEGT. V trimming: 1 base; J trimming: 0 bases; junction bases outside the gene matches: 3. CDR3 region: CASSEGDSLSYEQYF. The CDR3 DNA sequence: TGTGCCAGCAGTGAAGGGGACAGCCTCTCCTACGAGCAGTACTTC.

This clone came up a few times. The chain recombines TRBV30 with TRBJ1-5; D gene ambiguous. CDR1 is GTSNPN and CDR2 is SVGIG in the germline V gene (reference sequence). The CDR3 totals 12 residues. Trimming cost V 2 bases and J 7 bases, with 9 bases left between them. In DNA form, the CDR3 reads TGTGCCTGGAGTCTCGGCCCCCAGCCCCAGCATTTT. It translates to CAWSLGPQPQHF.

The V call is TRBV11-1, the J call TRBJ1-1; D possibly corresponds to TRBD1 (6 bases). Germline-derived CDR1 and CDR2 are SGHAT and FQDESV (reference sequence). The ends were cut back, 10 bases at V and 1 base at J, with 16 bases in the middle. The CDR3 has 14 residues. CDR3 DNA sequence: TGTGCCACCGGACAGCCCCCAGAGAACACTGAAGCTTTCTTT. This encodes CATGQPPENTEAFF.

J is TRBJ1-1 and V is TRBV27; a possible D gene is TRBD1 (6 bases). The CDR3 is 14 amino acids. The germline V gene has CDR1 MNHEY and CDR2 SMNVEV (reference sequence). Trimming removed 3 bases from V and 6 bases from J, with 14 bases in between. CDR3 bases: TGTGCCAGCAGTTTTATAGGACAGACCCCTGAAGCTTTCTTT. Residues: CASSFIGQTPEAFF.

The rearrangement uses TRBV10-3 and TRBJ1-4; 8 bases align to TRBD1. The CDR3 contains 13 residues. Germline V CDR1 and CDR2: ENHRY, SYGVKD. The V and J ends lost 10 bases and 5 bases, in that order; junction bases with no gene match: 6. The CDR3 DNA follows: TGTGCCACGGGGACAGGCGTAAATGAAAAACTGTTTTTT. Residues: CATGTGVNEKLFF.

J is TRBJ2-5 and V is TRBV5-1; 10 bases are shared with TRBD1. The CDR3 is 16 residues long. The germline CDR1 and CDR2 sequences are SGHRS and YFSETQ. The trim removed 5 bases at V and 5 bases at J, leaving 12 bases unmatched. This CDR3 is CASRTSGTGVGETQYF. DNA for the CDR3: TGCGCCAGCAGAACATCCGGGACAGGGGTCGGGGAGACCCAGTACTTC.

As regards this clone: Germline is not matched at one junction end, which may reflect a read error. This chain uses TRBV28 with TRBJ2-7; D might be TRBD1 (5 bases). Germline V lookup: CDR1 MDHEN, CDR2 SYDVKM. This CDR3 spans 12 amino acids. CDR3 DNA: TGTGCCAGCAGTTTGGGTGGGGCAGGGAACCTCTTC. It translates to CASSLGGAGNLF.

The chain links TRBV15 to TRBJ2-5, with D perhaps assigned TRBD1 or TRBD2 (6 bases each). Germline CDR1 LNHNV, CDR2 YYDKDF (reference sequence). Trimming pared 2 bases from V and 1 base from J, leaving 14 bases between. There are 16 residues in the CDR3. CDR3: CATSRLRSGAQETQYF. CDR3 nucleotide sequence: TGTGCCACCAGCAGACTTAGGTCGGGGGCCCAAGAGACCCAGTACTTC.

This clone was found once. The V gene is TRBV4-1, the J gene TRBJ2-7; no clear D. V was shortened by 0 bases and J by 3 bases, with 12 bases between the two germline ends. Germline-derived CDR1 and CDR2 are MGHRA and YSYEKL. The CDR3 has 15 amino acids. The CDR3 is CASSQDPSLYYEQYF. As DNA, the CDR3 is TGCGCCAGCAGCCAAGATCCCAGCTTATACTACGAGCAGTACTTC.

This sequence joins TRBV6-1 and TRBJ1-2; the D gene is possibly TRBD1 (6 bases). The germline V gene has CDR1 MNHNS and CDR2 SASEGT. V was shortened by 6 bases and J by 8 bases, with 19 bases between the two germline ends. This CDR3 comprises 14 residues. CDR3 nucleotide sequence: TGTGCCAGCAGATTCACAGGGACTTCGCACGGCTACACCTTC. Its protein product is CASRFTGTSHGYTF.

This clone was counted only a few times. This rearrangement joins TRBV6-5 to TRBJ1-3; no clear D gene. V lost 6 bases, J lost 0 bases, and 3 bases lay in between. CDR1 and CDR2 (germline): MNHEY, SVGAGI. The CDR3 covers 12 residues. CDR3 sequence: CASRSSGNTIYF. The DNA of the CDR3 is TGTGCCAGCAGGAGCTCTGGAAACACCATATATTTT.

Written as DNA, the CDR3 is TGTGCCAGTAGTCGCTGGCCCGTGGTACAGCCCCAGCATTTT. Protein: CASSRWPVVQPQHF. The rearrangement joins TRBV19 to TRBJ1-5; D unclear. Germline values: CDR1 LNHDA, CDR2 SQIVND (reference sequence). The CDR3 has 14 residues. Trimming removed 5 bases at V and 7 bases at J, with 15 bases between.